This T cell receptor beta chain was sequenced during a study of blood T cell repertoires in COVID-19. Across the whole study: Collection of acute and convalescent COVID-19 samples took place in the United States, Italy and Spain. In each case, the material was cDNA or gDNA derived from T cells, B-cell-depleted T cells, or PBMCs.

Per the authors' pipeline: For nucleated cells, counts were estimated from reference gene primer amplification. Repertoires were generated with immunoSEQ multiplex PCR, while TCRdb's copy carries only in-frame clones and drops some. V and J calls and clone size are given by that table; D and trimming were obtained from the DNA. This table holds roughly 200,000 clones, more than 80% found once. CDR3 length equals 13 residues. V shed 5 bases, J shed 9 bases, and the junction held 6 bases outside the gene matches. The Seattle site enrolled patients during active infection and followed them longitudinally.

The chain is built from TRBV12-3 or TRBV12-4 and TRBJ1-5; 8 bases are shared with TRBD1. The TCR comes from a woman in her 30s with COVID-19, enrolled during active disease. Sequencing was performed on peripheral blood. The CDR3 DNA is TGTGCCAGCAGTCCAGGGGGCGAATGGCCCCAGCATTTT. It yields the protein CASSPGGEWPQHF.